This T cell receptor beta chain was recorded in a study of blood T cells in healthy people across ages. A second roughly 6 to 11 cycle PCR used barcoded and J-beta primers. TCRdb independently ran MiXCR on the 5' RACE reads; one entry per CDR3 protein. The profile covers hundreds of thousands of distinct CDR3 sequences, with about 30% appearing a single time and roughly 15% taken by the ten largest. This clonotype was seen many times. This CDR3 comprises 14 residues. Looked up from germline, CDR1 is SGHRS and CDR2 is YFSETQ. V shed 4 bases and J 4 bases; nucleotides not matched to a gene: 8. The V call is TRBV5-1, the J call TRBJ2-7, with 7 bases lining up with TRBD1. This TCR derives from a woman aged 80 or over in good health. The material sequenced was blood. CDR3 coding DNA: TGCGCCAGCAGCCTCACAGGGGCGAATTACGAGCAGTACTTC. Translation: CASSLTGANYEQYF.